This T cell receptor (beta chain) came from a study of T cell changes during pregnancy in multiple sclerosis. Measured with immunoSEQ multiplex PCR; TCRdb has only the in-frame clones, and not every one. The sample has roughly 28,000 clones, around nine tenths seen once. Germline assignment: CDR1 SGHTA and CDR2 FQGNSA. The V segment lost 5 bases and the J segment 1 base; nucleotides outside the gene matches: 4. The length of the CDR3 is 14 residues. J is TRBJ2-5 and V is TRBV7-2, with 7 bases fitting TRBD1. Sequencing used CD4+ T cells from peripheral blood mononuclear cells, obtained in the first trimester of pregnancy. The receptor was derived from a female donor in good health, enrolled as a control in a pregnancy study. CDR3 coding DNA: TGTGCCAGCAGCATCGACAGGGCCCAAGAGACCCAGTACTTC. Protein product: CASSIDRAQETQYF. Full variable domain (outside the CDR3, taken from reference TRBV7-2 and TRBJ2-5): GAGVSQSPSNKVTEKGKDVELRCDPISGHTALYWYRQSLGQGLEFLIYFQGNSAPDKSGLPSDRFSAERTGGSVSTLTIQRTQQEDSAVYLCASSIDRAQETQYFGPGTRLLVL.